This T cell receptor (beta chain) is from a study of radiotherapy plus CTLA-4 blockade in lung cancer. In the study overall: 18% of patients responded objectively, and approximately 31% achieved disease control.

The repertoire was sequenced with immunoSEQ multiplex PCR; TCRdb's copy has only in-frame clones and lacks some. The sample has about 28,000 clones; around 79% are singletons. With 5 bases removed from V and 2 bases from J, the gap between germline ends came to 14 bases. Looked up from germline, CDR1 is MNHNS and CDR2 is SASEGT. CDR3 length: 15 amino acids. The V and J genes are TRBV6-1 and TRBJ2-3; perhaps TRBD1 as D (6 bases). The source is a human donor with non-small cell lung cancer who had stable disease on radiotherapy plus ipilimumab. Sample: peripheral blood, taken from a patient treated with radiotherapy plus ipilimumab. The CDR3 coding sequence is TGTGCCAGCAGTTTAGACAGGACCTTCACAGATACGCAGTATTTT. Encoded protein: CASSLDRTFTDTQYF.